Listed below are T cell receptor beta chains from one sample, sequenced in a study of regulatory T cells in long-lasting Graves disease. TCRdb re-called the multiplex PCR reads through MiXCR, storing one row per CDR3 protein. The sample lists roughly 360,000 distinct CDR3 sequences, more than 20% seen once, with 25% to 30% in the top ten. The sample here was peripheral blood mononuclear cells (PBMCs), taken when the disease was refractory, from a patient treated with antithyroid drugs. These receptor sequences come from a woman between 35 and 50 years old with Graves disease. Both conserved end residues are part of each CDR3. The order of the fields is CDR3 protein, CDR3 DNA, clone size, V gene, D gene, J gene. A D gene is named only where the DNA matches it firmly. Not every row has a clone size; where given, it reads once, few, many or a size class.

cdr3_aa: CASSSEPGPYEQYF
cdr3_nt: TGTGCCAGCAGCTCAGAACCGGGCCCCTACGAGCAGTACTTC
clone_size: many
v_call: TRBV2
d_call: .
j_call: TRBJ2-7

cdr3_aa: CASSLAGGLYNEQFF
cdr3_nt: TGTGCCAGCAGTTTGGCAGGGGGCCTCTACAATGAGCAGTTCTTC
clone_size: few
v_call: TRBV12-3/TRBV12-4
d_call: TRBD1
j_call: TRBJ2-1

cdr3_aa: CASSTGQGLSSYEQYF
cdr3_nt: TGCGCCAGCAGCACGGGACAGGGGCTGAGCTCCTACGAGCAGTACTTC
clone_size: .
v_call: TRBV5-1
d_call: TRBD1
j_call: TRBJ2-7

cdr3_aa: CASSQAASGSGEQYF
cdr3_nt: TGTGCCAGCAGCCAAGCCGCTAGCGGGAGCGGCGAGCAGTACTTC
clone_size: few
v_call: TRBV28
d_call: TRBD2
j_call: TRBJ2-7

cdr3_aa: CASSRSLVVVSQETQYF
cdr3_nt: TGTGCCAGCAGTCGGTCCTTAGTAGTAGTATCCCAAGAGACCCAGTACTTC
clone_size: medium-sized
v_call: TRBV6-1
d_call: .
j_call: TRBJ2-5

cdr3_aa: CASSLSSEQYF
cdr3_nt: TGTGCCAGCAGCTTAAGCAGCGAGCAGTACTTC
clone_size: .
v_call: TRBV7-9
d_call: .
j_call: TRBJ2-7

cdr3_aa: CASAQGNEKLFF
cdr3_nt: TGTGCCAGCGCCCAGGGTAACGAAAAACTGTTTTTT
clone_size: many
v_call: TRBV28
d_call: .
j_call: TRBJ1-4

cdr3_aa: CSVEDPREEQFF
cdr3_nt: TGCAGCGTTGAAGACCCCCGGGAGGAGCAGTTCTTC
clone_size: once
v_call: TRBV29-1
d_call: .
j_call: TRBJ2-1

cdr3_aa: CASRMGSEETQYF
cdr3_nt: TGTGCCAGCAGAATGGGTTCGGAAGAGACCCAGTACTTC
clone_size: many
v_call: TRBV11-2
d_call: .
j_call: TRBJ2-5

cdr3_aa: CASRGLAGGLNTGELFF
cdr3_nt: TGTGCCAGCAGGGGACTAGCGGGAGGCCTAAACACCGGGGAGCTGTTTTTT
clone_size: many
v_call: TRBV6-1
d_call: TRBD2
j_call: TRBJ2-2

cdr3_aa: CSVGIGTIGYEQYF
cdr3_nt: TGCAGCGTTGGAATCGGGACAATTGGTTACGAGCAGTACTTC
clone_size: .
v_call: TRBV29-1
d_call: .
j_call: TRBJ2-7

cdr3_aa: CSIMDRTMNTEAFF
cdr3_nt: TGCAGCATAATGGACAGAACGATGAACACTGAAGCTTTCTTT
clone_size: many
v_call: TRBV29-1
d_call: .
j_call: TRBJ1-1

cdr3_aa: CASSSRGFTYEQYF
cdr3_nt: TGTGCCAGCAGTTCCCGGGGCTTCACCTACGAGCAGTACTTC
clone_size: few
v_call: TRBV27
d_call: .
j_call: TRBJ2-7

cdr3_aa: CASSVLGDLAVKNIQYF
cdr3_nt: TGTGCCAGTAGTGTCCTTGGGGATCTAGCAGTCAAAAACATTCAGTACTTC
clone_size: once
v_call: TRBV19
d_call: .
j_call: TRBJ2-4

cdr3_aa: CASSQGGAGEQYF
cdr3_nt: TGTGCCAGCAGCCAAGGCGGTGCAGGCGAGCAGTACTTC
clone_size: .
v_call: TRBV3-1
d_call: .
j_call: TRBJ2-7

cdr3_aa: CASSPGVEETQYF
cdr3_nt: TGTGCCAGCAGCCCAGGGGTGGAAGAGACCCAGTACTTC
clone_size: .
v_call: TRBV11-2
d_call: .
j_call: TRBJ2-5